This entry lists 4 T cell receptor beta chains sequenced from one sample in a study of blood T cells in healthy people across ages. Alongside a J-beta primer mix, a sample-barcoded 5' primer served in a second PCR lasting roughly 6 to 11 cycles. TCRdb reprocessed the 5' RACE reads with MiXCR, giving one entry per CDR3 protein. The sample yields some 1.7 million distinct CDR3 sequences, roughly 28% seen once. The sample consisted of blood. These receptors were collected from a woman aged 25-40 years in good health.

This clonotype turned up a few times. The chain recombines TRBV20-1 with TRBJ2-7, with D possibly TRBD1 on 6 matching bases. CDR3 length equals 14 residues. Germline V CDR1 and CDR2: DFQATT, SNEGSKA (reference sequence). Trimming shortened V by 3 bases and J by 7 bases, and 19 bases separated the two germline ends. The CDR3 protein is CSASAGTTLGEQYF. The CDR3 coding sequence is TGCAGTGCTAGTGCCGGGACAACCTTGGGGGAGCAGTACTTC.

This clonotype has at least ten counts. CDR3 region: CSVVSWQASSGANVLTF. The CDR3 DNA follows: TGCAGCGTTGTATCATGGCAGGCGAGCTCTGGGGCCAACGTCCTGACTTTC. This sequence joins TRBV29-1 and TRBJ2-6; unclear D gene. V shed 4 bases and J shed 0 bases, with 16 bases lying between them. The CDR3 has 17 amino acids. Germline loops: CDR1 SQVTM, CDR2 ANQGSEA.

This clonotype occurred a few times. A much larger clone differs by one base, so this may be a read error. The rearrangement uses TRBV18 and TRBJ2-3; D call uncertain. The CDR3 contains 16 residues. Germline V CDR1 and CDR2: KGHSH, LQKENI. V lost 6 bases and J lost 0, with 16 bases in between. The DNA of the CDR3 is TGTGCCAGCTCCCCAATCTATAGGGCTAGCACAGATACGCAGTATTTT. It codes for CASSPIYRASTDTQYF.

Concerning this clonotype itself: Given the absence of the conserved phenylalanine or tryptophan at the CDR3 end, a read error is likely. The chain is built from TRBV6-1 and TRBJ2-5; TRBD2 agrees at 10 bases. Germline loops: CDR1 MNHNS, CDR2 SASEGT. The CDR3 loop spans 15 amino acids. With 4 bases clipped from V and 5 bases from J, the junction kept 7 bases outside the gene matches. CDR3 sequence reads: CASSASGGAWETQYL. The CDR3, as DNA: TGTGCCAGCAGTGCGAGCGGGGGGGCCTGGGAGACCCAGTACCTC.